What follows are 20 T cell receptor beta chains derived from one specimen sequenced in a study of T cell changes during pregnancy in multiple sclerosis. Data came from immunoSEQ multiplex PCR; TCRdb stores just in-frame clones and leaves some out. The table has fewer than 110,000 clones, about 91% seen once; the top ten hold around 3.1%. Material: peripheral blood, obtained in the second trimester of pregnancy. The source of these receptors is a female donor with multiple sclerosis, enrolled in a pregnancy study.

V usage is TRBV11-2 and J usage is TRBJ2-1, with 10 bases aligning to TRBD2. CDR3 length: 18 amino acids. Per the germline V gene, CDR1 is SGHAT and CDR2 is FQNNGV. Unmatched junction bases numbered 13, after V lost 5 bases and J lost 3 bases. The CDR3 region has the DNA TGTGCCAGCAGCGGACAGGGTCAACTAGCGGGACTCTACAATGAGCAGTTCTTC. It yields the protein CASSGQGQLAGLYNEQFF.

The CDR3 DNA reads as TGTGCCAGTAGTATAGATCCAGCGCCCCGAGGGAATGAGCAGTTCTTC. Translating gives CASSIDPAPRGNEQFF. The chain is built from TRBV19 and TRBJ2-1; D possibly corresponds to TRBD2 (5 bases). CDR3 size: 16 residues. V lost 0 bases and J 7 bases, leaving 16 bases between the germline ends. CDR1 is LNHDA, CDR2 SQIVND, per germline (reference sequence). Full variable domain (remainder filled in from reference TRBV19 and TRBJ2-1): DGGITQSPKYLFRKEGQNVTLSCEQNLNHDAMYWYRQDPGQGLRLIYYSQIVNDFQKGDIAEGYSVSREKKESFPLTVTSAQKNPTAFYLCASSIDPAPRGNEQFFGPGTRLTVL.

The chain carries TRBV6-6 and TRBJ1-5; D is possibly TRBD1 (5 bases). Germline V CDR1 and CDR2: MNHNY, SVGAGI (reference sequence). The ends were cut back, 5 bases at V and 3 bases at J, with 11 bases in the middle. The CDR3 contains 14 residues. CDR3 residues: CASSETADNQPQHF. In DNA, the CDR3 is TGTGCCAGCAGTGAGACAGCCGACAATCAGCCCCAGCATTTT.

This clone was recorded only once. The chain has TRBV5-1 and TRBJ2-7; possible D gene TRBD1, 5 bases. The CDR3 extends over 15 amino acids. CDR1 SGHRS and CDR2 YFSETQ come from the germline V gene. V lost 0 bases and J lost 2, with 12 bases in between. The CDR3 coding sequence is TGCGCCAGCAGCTTGGTCCCAGGGAACCCCTACGAGCAGTACTTC. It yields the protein CASSLVPGNPYEQYF.

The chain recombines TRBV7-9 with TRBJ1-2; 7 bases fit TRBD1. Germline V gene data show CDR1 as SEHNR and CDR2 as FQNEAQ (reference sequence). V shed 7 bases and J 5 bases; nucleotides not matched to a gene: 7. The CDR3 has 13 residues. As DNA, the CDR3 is TGTGCCAGCACCTTGGGACAGCTATATGGCTACACCTTC. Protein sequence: CASTLGQLYGYTF.

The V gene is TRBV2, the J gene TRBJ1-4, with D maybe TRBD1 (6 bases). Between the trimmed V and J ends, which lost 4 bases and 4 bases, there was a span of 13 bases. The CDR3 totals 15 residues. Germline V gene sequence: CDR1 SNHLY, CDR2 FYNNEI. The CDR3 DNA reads TGTGCCAGCAGTGTTACAGGGCTCCTTAATGAAAAACTGTTTTTT. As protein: CASSVTGLLNEKLFF.

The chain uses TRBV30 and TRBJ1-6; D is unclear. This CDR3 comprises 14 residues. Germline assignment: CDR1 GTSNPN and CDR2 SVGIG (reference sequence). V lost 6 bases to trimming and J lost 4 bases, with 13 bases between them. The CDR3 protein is CACIPRSYNSPLHF. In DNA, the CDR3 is TGTGCCTGTATACCCCGGTCGTATAATTCACCCCTCCACTTT.

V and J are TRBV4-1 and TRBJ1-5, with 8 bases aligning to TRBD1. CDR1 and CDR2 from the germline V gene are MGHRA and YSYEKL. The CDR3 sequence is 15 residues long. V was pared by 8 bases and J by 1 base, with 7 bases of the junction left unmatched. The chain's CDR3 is CASGLTGGSNQPQHF. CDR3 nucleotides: TGCGCCAGCGGACTAACAGGGGGGAGCAATCAGCCCCAGCATTTT.

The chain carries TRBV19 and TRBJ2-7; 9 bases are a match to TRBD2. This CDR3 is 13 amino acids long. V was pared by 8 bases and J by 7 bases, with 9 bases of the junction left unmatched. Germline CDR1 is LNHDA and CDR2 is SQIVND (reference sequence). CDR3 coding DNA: TGTGCCAGTTCGTTAGCGGGAGTCGGTGAGCAGTACTTC. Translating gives CASSLAGVGEQYF.

The CDR3 region is CASSPPAYNEQFF. CDR3 in DNA: TGTGCCAGCTCACCACCGGCATACAATGAGCAGTTCTTC. The rearrangement links TRBV18 to TRBJ2-1; D unresolved. There are 13 residues in the CDR3. V lost 0 bases, J lost 4 bases, and 4 bases lay in between. Germline V CDR1 and CDR2: KGHSH, LQKENI.

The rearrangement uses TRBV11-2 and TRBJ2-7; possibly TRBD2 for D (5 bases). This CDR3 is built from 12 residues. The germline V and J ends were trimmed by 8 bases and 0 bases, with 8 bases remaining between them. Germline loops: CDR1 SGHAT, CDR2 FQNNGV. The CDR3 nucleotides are TGTGCCAGCGCCAGCGGCTCCTACGAGCAGTACTTC. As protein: CASASGSYEQYF. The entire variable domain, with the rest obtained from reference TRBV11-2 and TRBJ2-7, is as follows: EAGVAQSPRYKIIEKRQSVAFWCNPISGHATLYWYQQILGQGPKLLIQFQNNGVVDDSQLPKDRFSAERLKGVDSTLKIQPAKLEDSAVYLCASASGSYEQYFGPGTRLTVT.

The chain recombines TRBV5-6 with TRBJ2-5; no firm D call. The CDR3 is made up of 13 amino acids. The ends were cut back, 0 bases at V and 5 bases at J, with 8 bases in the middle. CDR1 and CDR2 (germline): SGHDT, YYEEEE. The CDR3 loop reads CASSLASVETQYF. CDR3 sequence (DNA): TGTGCCAGCAGCTTGGCGAGTGTTGAGACCCAGTACTTC.

CDR3 DNA: TGTGCCAGCAGCTTATCGCCAGGCCGCACAGATACGCAGTATTTT. It specifies CASSLSPGRTDTQYF. The chain joins TRBV7-2 to TRBJ2-3; D not certain. Germline V gene data show CDR1 as SGHTA and CDR2 as FQGNSA. V was cut by 2 bases and J by 1 base, with 10 bases left in between. This CDR3 is built from 15 residues.

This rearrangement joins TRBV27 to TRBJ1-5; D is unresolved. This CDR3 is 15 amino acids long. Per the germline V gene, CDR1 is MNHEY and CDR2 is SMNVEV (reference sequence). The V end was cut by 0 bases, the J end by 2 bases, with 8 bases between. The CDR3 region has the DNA TGTGCCAGCAGTTTATCTAACAGAGGCAATCAGCCCCAGCATTTT. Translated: CASSLSNRGNQPQHF.

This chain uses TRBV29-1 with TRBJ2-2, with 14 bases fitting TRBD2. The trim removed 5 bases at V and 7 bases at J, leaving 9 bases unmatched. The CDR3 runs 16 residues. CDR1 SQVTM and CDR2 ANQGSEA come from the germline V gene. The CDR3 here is CSVPGLAGEAGGELFF. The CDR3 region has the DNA TGCAGCGTTCCGGGACTAGCGGGAGAAGCGGGCGGGGAGCTGTTTTTT.

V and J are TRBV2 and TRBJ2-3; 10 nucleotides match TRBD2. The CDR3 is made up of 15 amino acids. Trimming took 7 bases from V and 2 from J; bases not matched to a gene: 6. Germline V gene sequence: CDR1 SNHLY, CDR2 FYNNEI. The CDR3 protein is CASTKLAGHTDTQYF. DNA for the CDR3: TGTGCCAGCACTAAACTAGCGGGGCACACAGATACGCAGTATTTT.

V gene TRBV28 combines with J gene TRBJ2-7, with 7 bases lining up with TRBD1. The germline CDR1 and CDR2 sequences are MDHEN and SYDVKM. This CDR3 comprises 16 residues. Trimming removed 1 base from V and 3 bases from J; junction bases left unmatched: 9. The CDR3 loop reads CASSLSPPTGSYEQYF. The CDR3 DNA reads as TGTGCCAGCAGTTTATCCCCCCCGACAGGGAGCTACGAGCAGTACTTC. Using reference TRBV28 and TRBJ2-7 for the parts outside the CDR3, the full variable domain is DVKVTQSSRYLVKRTGEKVFLECVQDMDHENMFWYRQDPGLGLRLIYFSYDVKMKEKGDIPEGYSVSREKKERFSLILESASTNQTSMYLCASSLSPPTGSYEQYFGPGTRLTVT.

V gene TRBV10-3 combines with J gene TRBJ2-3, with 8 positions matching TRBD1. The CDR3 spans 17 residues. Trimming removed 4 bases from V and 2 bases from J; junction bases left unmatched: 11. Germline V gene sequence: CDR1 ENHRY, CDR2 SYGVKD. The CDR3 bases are TGTGCCATCAGTGGGAACACCGGGACAGGTGACACAGATACGCAGTATTTT. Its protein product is CAISGNTGTGDTDTQYF.

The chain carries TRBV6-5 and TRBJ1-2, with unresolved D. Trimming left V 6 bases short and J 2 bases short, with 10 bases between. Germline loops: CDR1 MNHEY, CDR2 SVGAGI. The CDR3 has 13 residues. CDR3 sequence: CASSNPLNYGYTF. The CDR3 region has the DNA TGTGCCAGCAGCAATCCCCTAAACTATGGCTACACCTTC.

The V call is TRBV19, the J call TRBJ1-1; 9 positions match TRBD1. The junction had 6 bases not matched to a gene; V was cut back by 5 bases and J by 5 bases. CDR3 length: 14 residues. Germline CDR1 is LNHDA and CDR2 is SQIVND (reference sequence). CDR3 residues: CASSLGQGRTEAFF. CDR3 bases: TGTGCCAGTAGTCTGGGACAGGGTCGGACTGAAGCTTTCTTT.